These 5 T cell receptor beta chains share one sample of origin, sequenced in a study of shared clonotypes between healthy human individuals. Profiled with immunoSEQ multiplex PCR; TCRdb holds only in-frame clones, not every one. The sample contains about 1.5 million clones, 95% to 99% of which appear only once. The sample consisted of naive CD4+ T cells sorted from blood. Regarding subset: CD45RA+ positively selected. The receptors were gathered from a young man in good health.

J is TRBJ1-5 and V is TRBV28; D might be TRBD1 (5 bases). This CDR3 contains 12 residues. Trimming removed 3 bases at V and 6 bases at J, with 6 bases between. The germline V gene encodes CDR1 MDHEN and CDR2 SYDVKM. DNA for the CDR3: TGTGCCAGCAGTTTGACAGTTCAGCCCCAGCATTTT. Translating gives CASSLTVQPQHF.

A remark on this clone: The same CDR3 arises from other DNA sequences in this sample as well. The chain has TRBV20-1 and TRBJ2-3; D gene uncertain. CDR1 is DFQATT and CDR2 is SNEGSKA in the germline V gene (reference sequence). With 3 bases removed from V and 6 bases from J, the gap between germline ends came to 7 bases. CDR3 length: 11 amino acids. The CDR3 DNA reads as TGCAGTGCTAGTGTGACGGATACGCAGTATTTT. Protein product: CSASVTDTQYF.

The V gene is TRBV18, the J gene TRBJ2-7; 9 nucleotides match TRBD1. The CDR3 is 15 residues long. Trimming took 3 bases from V and 4 from J; bases not matched to a gene: 7. The germline V gene has CDR1 KGHSH and CDR2 LQKENI. In DNA form, the CDR3 reads TGTGCCAGCTCACCGGACGGACAGGGGCGATACGAGCAGTACTTC. It yields the protein CASSPDGQGRYEQYF.

This chain connects TRBV7-2 to TRBJ1-2; tentatively, D is TRBD1 (5 bases). CDR1 is SGHTA and CDR2 is FQGNSA in the germline V gene. V lost 2 bases to trimming and J lost 8 bases, with 9 bases between them. The CDR3 has 12 residues. CDR3 in DNA: TGTGCCAGCAGCTTACAGGGAAGCGGCTACACCTTC. It translates to CASSLQGSGYTF. Supplemented by reference TRBV7-2 and TRBJ1-2, the full variable domain reads GAGVSQSPSNKVTEKGKDVELRCDPISGHTALYWYRQSLGQGLEFLIYFQGNSAPDKSGLPSDRFSAERTGGSVSTLTIQRTQQEDSAVYLCASSLQGSGYTFGSGTRLTVV.

The gene calls are TRBV12-5 and TRBJ2-1, with unresolved D. The CDR3 has 16 amino acids. Germline CDR1 reads LGHNT; CDR2 reads FRNRAP. V lost 7 bases and J lost 5, with 21 bases in between. Here the CDR3 reads CASAFSRVSKDNEQFF. DNA for the CDR3: TGTGCTAGTGCCTTCTCCAGAGTGTCGAAGGACAATGAGCAGTTCTTC.